This T cell receptor (beta chain) was identified during a study of blood T cell repertoires in COVID-19 (dated by TCRdb to 2019 to 2021). General notes on the study: Samples covering the acute and convalescent phases of COVID-19 were provided by collaborators in the United States, Italy and Spain. The prospective study material was composed of cDNA or gDNA derived from T cells, B-cell-depleted T cells, or PBMCs. The dataset comprised deeply sampled blood TCRbeta repertoires from subjects exposed to, actively infected with, or recovered from COVID-19. The repertoires were released in a freely available public database intended as a resource for research on the immune response to SARS-CoV-2. The samples were drawn from the first 160 participants of the ongoing ImmuneRACE study and from 1,254 subjects provided by 6 global collaborators. Nearly every sample came with metadata listing a de-identified subject ID, COVID-19 status, age in years and sex. Where HLA class I and class II types were available, the types were taken from metadata supplied by the sample provider, not from assay-based typing. The paper as a whole reports these results and caveats: The amount of clinical and demographic metadata varied by source and participant and was provided uncurated.

From a lookup of the germline V gene (reference sequence), CDR1 and CDR2 are SEHNR and FQNEAQ. V is pared back by 4 bases and J by 1 base, with 5 bases lying between the germline termini. Including the terminal cysteine and phenylalanine, the CDR3 comprises 13 residues. The entry retains the CDR3 DNA only, 39 bases that are in frame from base 1. In the prospective study, participants were about 18 to 100 years old, resided in 20 to 30 geographic areas of the United States, and were enrolled through a virtual design. Cohort assignment in the prospective study relied on participant-reported clinical history from a screening survey and a study questionnaire. ImmuneRACE Cohort 3 recovered participants were defined by two consecutive negative NP/OP PCR tests, healthcare professional clearance, or symptom resolution. Each participant in the prospective study had whole blood, serum and a nasopharyngeal or oropharyngeal swab collected by mobile phlebotomists. Participants in the prospective study had the option to provide additional blood draws and questionnaires over an approximately two-month period. Blood samples from the prospective study were shipped frozen or at room temperature prior to DNA extraction.

TCRbeta CDR3 regions were amplified from genomic DNA by means of the immunoSEQ Assay, a bias-controlled multiplex PCR. Processing in the source paper ran as follows. Nucleated cell counts per sample were estimated from amplification of reference gene primers within the assay. To quantify the absolute abundance of each unique TCRbeta CDR3 rearrangement, sequence reads were collapsed and filtered. Productive Simpson clonality was computed per sample as the square root of Simpson's diversity index over productive rearrangements. TCRdb carries this immuneACCESS record with in-frame sequences only. Its versions omit some clonotypes, under half of them owing to an unresolved V gene in the studies checked, with the rest unexplained. For V, J and clone size, that table is used; D and trimming come from the DNA. This sample comprises some 330,000 clones, 85% to 90% of them detected only once. Less than 4.5% of the sample is taken by the ten largest.

As for this clone: What this receptor recognizes is not known. Per-base qualities were not stored, and no clone one base away is much larger. Distinct nucleotide sequences in the sample also encode this CDR3.

This receptor was taken from a man between 25 and 39 years old who had recovered from COVID-19. Sample: PBMCs or T cells enriched from blood (not recorded which). In this chain, TRBV7-9 is recombined with TRBJ1-5, with no confident D gene call. CDR3 sequence: CASSSGSNQPQHF. The DNA is TGTGCCAGCAGCTCGGGAAGCAATCAGCCCCAGCATTTT.